The T cell receptor (beta chain) under discussion was sequenced for a study of long-term antiretroviral therapy in people with HIV. Sequencing used immunoSEQ v3.0 at survey level. Libraries were prepared by immunoSEQ multiplex PCR; TCRdb keeps only in-frame clonotypes and omits some of them. Among over 30,000 clones listed, more than 75% were seen once. Trimming pared 1 base from V and 2 bases from J, leaving 8 bases between. CDR1 is SGHNT and CDR2 is YENEEA in the germline V gene. The CDR3 has 14 residues. 1-10 million cryopreserved PBMC were held in samples before DNA extraction. Whole-study results and caveats: Despite increasing after ART, diversity remained lower than that of transplant donor controls. Repertoires with HIV possessed tighter CDR3 length spans than those of controls. Collection of the blood, which took place between the mid-2000s and the late 2010s, possibly occurred under older ART regimens.

This clone was observed a handful of times. Its antigen remains unidentified. The rearrangement joins TRBV11-3 to TRBJ1-1; the D gene is possibly TRBD1 (5 bases). The receptor was isolated from a man aged 18 to 35 with HIV. Sample: unsorted PBMCs, taken 1.9 years after starting antiretroviral therapy. The CDR3: CASSLGGANTEAFF. CDR3 nucleotides: TGTGCCAGCAGCTTAGGGGGCGCAAACACTGAAGCTTTCTTT.